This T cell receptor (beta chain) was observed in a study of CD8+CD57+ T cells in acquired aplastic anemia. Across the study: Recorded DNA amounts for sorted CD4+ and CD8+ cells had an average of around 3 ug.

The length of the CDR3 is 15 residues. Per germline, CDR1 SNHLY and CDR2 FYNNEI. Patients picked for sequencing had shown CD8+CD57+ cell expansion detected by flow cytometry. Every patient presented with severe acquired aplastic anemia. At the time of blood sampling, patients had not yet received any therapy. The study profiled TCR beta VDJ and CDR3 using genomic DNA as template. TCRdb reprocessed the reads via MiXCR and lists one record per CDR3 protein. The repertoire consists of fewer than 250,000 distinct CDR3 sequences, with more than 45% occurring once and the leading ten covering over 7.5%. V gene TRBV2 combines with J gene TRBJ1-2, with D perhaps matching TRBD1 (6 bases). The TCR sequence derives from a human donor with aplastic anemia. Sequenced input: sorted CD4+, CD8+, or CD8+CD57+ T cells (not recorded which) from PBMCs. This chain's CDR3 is CAFEGGDARHYGYTF. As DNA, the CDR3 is TGTGCTTTCGAGGGGGGGGACGCGAGACACTATGGCTACACCTTC.